These 14 T cell receptor delta chains were all obtained from the same sample, sequenced in a study of γδ T cells in repeated Plasmodium falciparum infection. TCRdb repeated clone calling on the multiplex PCR reads with CATT. The sample consists of over 55,000 delta-chain clones, roughly 1.8% of them appearing once. Vgamma9/Vdelta2+ and Vdelta2-negative gammadelta T cells were flow-sorted from PBMC for bulk sequencing. The sequencing input was gamma-delta T cells from blood. The receptors were sampled from a pool of human donors (malaria-infected and uninfected, not separated).

Details on this clone: A read error likely explains why the TCRdb protein, taken from a much larger clone, differs from this DNA's translation at residue 16; the protein shown is translated from the DNA. CDR3 DNA: TGTGCTAGTCCCCCCTACGACCTATACTGGGGGATCAACACCGATGAACTCATCTTT. The encoded protein is CASPPYDLYWGINTDELIF. The V call is TRAV38-2/DV8, the J call TRDJ1; 10 bases agree with TRDD3. The J gene, absent from TCRdb, was called here by matching the DNA to germline. Looked up from germline, CDR1 is TSESDYY and CDR2 is QEAYKQQN. The CDR3 covers 19 residues.

This clone occurred many times. The chain combines TRDV1 with TRDJ1; D perhaps matches TRDD1 (5 bases). Germline V CDR1 and CDR2: TSWWSYY, QGS. Deletions cut 3 bases from V and 0 bases from J, with 29 bases between. The CDR3 runs 21 residues. The CDR3 nucleotides are TGTGCTCTTGGGGACTTGGGAAATCAGGACGGCGAGTCTTCTGACACCGATAAACTCATCTTT. Its translation: CALGDLGNQDGESSDTDKLIF.

With respect to this clone: This likely reflects a read error, since a far larger clone is one base away. The sample has other DNA sequences that encode this CDR3 too. The V gene call reads TRDV1; no J gene was called; no DNA check was done on the table's D call, TRDD3. The CDR3 has 21 amino acids. Germline CDR1 TSWWSYY, CDR2 QGS. The CDR3 is CALGEFPFLHLGDTIADKLIF. CDR3 bases: TGTGCTCTTGGGGAATTCCCGTTCCTCCATCTGGGGGATACCATTGCCGATAAACTCATTTTT.

In its sample, this clone was seen a few times. The translation of this DNA and the TCRdb protein of a much larger clone differ at residue 18, probably owing to a read error; the protein shown here is translated from the DNA. V and J are TRDV1 and TRDJ1; 12 nucleotides match TRDD3. The J gene, not given by TCRdb, was assigned here from a germline match of the nucleotide sequence. The germline CDR1 and CDR2 sequences are TSWWSYY and QGS. The CDR3 length is 24 residues. The trim removed 4 bases at V and 0 bases at J, leaving 27 bases unmatched. CDR3 DNA sequence: TGTGCTCTTGGGGGATCTTCCCTTTTCCTCTCCTGGGGGATACGTAGTTGGCACACCGATAAACTCATCTTT. This translates into CALGGSSLFLSWGIRSWHTDKLIF.

This clone was counted a few times. This probably arose from a read error, given a far larger clone one base away. The sample carries other DNA sequences with the same CDR3. V and J are TRDV2 and TRDJ2; 8 bases match TRDD3. Since TCRdb gives no J gene, matching the DNA to germline was used here to assign it. The CDR3 is 21 amino acids. Losses at the gene ends were 0 bases for V and 0 bases for J; bases not matched to a gene: 17. Germline CDR1 is GEAIGNYY and CDR2 is EKD. The CDR3 nucleotides read TGTGCCTGTGACACCGGTACGGTAGCATACTGGGGGGGCCCTTTGACAGCACAACTCTTCTTT. Its translation: CACDTGTVAYWGGPLTAQLFF.

This clone has only a few counts. The protein TCRdb gives is from a much larger clone and does not agree with this DNA's translation at residue 9, likely a read error; the protein shown here comes from the DNA. The chain recombines TRDV1 with TRDJ1, with 9 bases aligning to TRDD3. Germline lookup yields CDR1 TSWWSYY and CDR2 QGS. J lost 0 bases, V lost 0 bases, and 14 bases had no gene match. The CDR3 runs 20 residues. The CDR3 nucleotides read TGTGCTCTTGGGGAACTCTGTCCCCTCTACTGGGGGACCTACACCGATAAACTCATCTTT. Translating it yields CALGELCPLYWGTYTDKLIF.

This clone was detected ten times or more. A far larger clone is one nucleotide away, so this likely arose from a read error. Other DNA sequences in this sample translate to the same CDR3. V gene TRDV1 combines with J gene TRDJ1; 9 positions match TRDD3. The CDR3 has 17 residues. Per the germline V gene, CDR1 is TSWWSYY and CDR2 is QGS. CDR3 nucleotide sequence: TGCGCTCTGACACCCCGTAGATGGGGATACGCGGGCGATAAACTCATCTTT. Translation: CALTPRRWGYAGDKLIF.

In this sample, this clone turned up a few times. A read error likely explains this, since a far larger clone differs by one base. This chain uses TRDV1 with TRDJ1; possibly TRDD3 for D (5 bases). Because TCRdb records no J gene, it was assigned here through a match of the DNA to germline. The CDR3 has 17 residues. Trimming shortened V by 2 bases and J by 3 bases, and 19 bases separated the two germline ends. Germline V lookup: CDR1 TSWWSYY, CDR2 QGS. As DNA, the CDR3 is TGTGCTCTTGGGGAATCAAACTCCGGGATCCTTTCCGATAAACTCATCTTT. Translation: CALGESNSGILSDKLIF.

This clone has a handful of counts. Only one base separates this from a far larger clonotype, so it likely reflects a read error. This sample includes further DNA sequences coding for the same CDR3. The CDR3 loop reads CAWRNPSFTGGYVHRGKLIF. The DNA of the CDR3 is TGTGCCTGGAGAAACCCTTCCTTCACTGGGGGGTACGTCCACCGGGGAAAACTCATCTTT. J is TRDJ1 and V is TRDV3; possible D gene TRDD3, 8 bases. This CDR3 is 20 amino acids long. The germline gives CDR1 TVYSNPD, CDR2 GDNSRS (reference sequence). Trimming removed 4 bases from V and 8 bases from J, with 41 bases in between.

This clone has just a few counts. One base separates it from a far larger clone, so it is likely a read error. The same CDR3 arises from other DNA sequences in this sample as well. This chain joins TRAV38-2/DV8 and TRDJ1; 7 bases are a match to TRDD3. TCRdb lists no J gene, so it was determined here by aligning the DNA to germline. The CDR3 spans 22 residues. The germline CDR1 and CDR2 sequences are TSESDYY and QEAYKQQN. Trimming took 8 bases from V and 0 from J; bases not matched to a gene: 31. CDR3 nucleotides: TGTGCTTACCGTCCATTCCTGTTCGGAAAGCACTGGGGACCTCAGTACACCGATAAACTCATCTTT. This encodes CAYRPFLFGKHWGPQYTDKLIF.

This clone was found many times. A far larger clone is just one base off, so this is likely a read error. This sample includes further DNA sequences coding for the same CDR3. This chain links TRDV1 with TRDJ2, with 12 bases lining up with TRDD3. TCRdb carries no J gene annotation; the J gene was assigned here by matching the DNA with germline. Germline V gives CDR1 TSWWSYY, CDR2 QGS. The CDR3 consists of 23 residues. After removal of 4 bases from V and 5 bases from J, the junction contained 26 bases not matched to a gene. CDR3 region: CALGAFKPTLGDTPPLLTAQLFF. DNA of the CDR3: TGTGCTCTTGGGGCCTTCAAACCTACACTGGGGGATACCCCCCCCCTCCTAACAGCACAACTCTTCTTT.

In its sample, this clone was seen many times. TCRdb's protein, taken from a much larger clone, differs from this DNA's translation at residue 3, likely owing to a read error; the protein displayed comes from the DNA. The rearrangement links TRDV1 to TRDJ1; a possible D gene is TRDD3 (5 bases). TCRdb lists no J gene, so it was determined here by aligning the DNA to germline. The CDR3 contains 18 residues. The germline V gene encodes CDR1 TSWWSYY and CDR2 QGS. In DNA, the CDR3 is TGTGCTTTTGGGGAAGTGGGAGGGATCCCATCCTACACCGATAAACTCATCTTT. Amino acid sequence: CAFGEVGGIPSYTDKLIF.

This clone occurred many times. A far larger clone differs by one base, so this is likely a read error. Other nucleotide sequences from this sample produce the same CDR3. The J segment was not called; the V segment is TRDV2; the table's D call TRDD3 went unverified against the DNA. The CDR3 length is 18 residues. CDR1 is GEAIGNYY and CDR2 is EKD in the germline V gene. The CDR3 nucleotides read TGTGCCTCCAACCTCCTACTTGGGGGACCCTTGAACACCGATAAGCTCATCTTT. Translated: CASNLLLGGPLNTDKLIF.

This clone was counted a few times. This DNA's translation differs at residue 9 from TCRdb's protein, which comes from a much larger clone; a read error is likely, and the protein shown is translated from the DNA. The chain links TRDV2 to TRDJ1, with TRDD3 matching 10 bases. As TCRdb names no J gene, one was assigned here on the basis of a DNA match to germline. Trimming took 3 bases from V and 8 from J; bases not matched to a gene: 29. In germline, CDR1 is GEAIGNYY, CDR2 EKD. The CDR3 has 21 amino acids. CDR3 residues: CACDPMIPYRGIRRSYSKLIF. CDR3 in DNA: TGTGCCTGTGACCCTATGATTCCCTACCGGGGGATACGAAGATCCTACTCGAAACTCATCTTT.